Listed below are T cell receptor beta chains from one sample, sequenced in a study of shared clonotypes between healthy human individuals. Some clones are missing from TCRdb's copy, which holds only in-frame ones; the method was immunoSEQ multiplex PCR. The sample has under 2.5 million clones; 85% to 95% are singletons. The sequenced sample consisted of naive CD4+ T cells from PBMCs. These receptors came from a man aged 18 to 29 in good health. Some clones in this sample may be carry-over from other donors' samples. The CDR3 runs from the conserved cysteine through the conserved F or W. Fields, in order: V gene, clone size, D gene, J gene, CDR3 protein, CDR3 DNA. A D gene is named only where the DNA matches it firmly. Clone sizes are given selectively: once, few, many, or a class where the clone is expanded.

TRBV9	.	.	TRBJ2-7	CASSVERGRQYF	TGTGCCAGCAGCGTAGAGAGGGGTCGGCAGTACTTC
TRBV27	.	TRBD1	TRBJ2-1	CASRDRANEQFF	TGTGCCAGCCGGGACAGGGCCAATGAGCAGTTCTTC
TRBV5-1	.	TRBD2	TRBJ2-7	CASSSSGTRLYEQYF	TGCGCCAGCAGCTCTTCCGGGACTAGGCTCTACGAGCAGTACTTC
TRBV27	.	.	TRBJ2-6	CASSLSWAGANVLTF	TGTGCCAGCAGTTTATCCTGGGCTGGGGCCAACGTCCTGACTTTC
TRBV5-8	.	TRBD1	TRBJ1-4	CASSLAGQGARSNEKLFF	TGTGCCAGCAGCTTGGCGGGACAGGGGGCGCGATCTAATGAAAAACTGTTTTTT
TRBV5-4	.	.	TRBJ1-2	CASSLYRTNYGYTF	TGTGCCAGCAGCTTGTACAGAACGAACTATGGCTACACCTTC
TRBV5-4	once	TRBD1	TRBJ2-3	CASRLDRAPTDTQYF	TGTGCCAGCAGACTGGACAGGGCCCCCACAGATACGCAGTATTTT
TRBV19	.	.	TRBJ1-2	CASSGIQGLYGYTF	TGTGCCAGTAGTGGGATACAGGGACTCTATGGCTACACCTTC
TRBV2	.	.	TRBJ1-5	CASSGSRQINQPQHF	TGTGCCAGCAGTGGGTCACGGCAGATTAATCAGCCCCAGCATTTT
TRBV9	.	TRBD2	TRBJ2-7	CASSLGTSGIGYEQYF	TGTGCCAGCAGCTTGGGGACTAGCGGGATAGGTTACGAGCAGTACTTC
TRBV7-9	.	.	TRBJ1-6	CASTQRDGRNSPLHF	TGTGCCAGCACCCAACGGGACGGGAGAAATTCACCCCTCCACTTT
TRBV6-1	.	.	TRBJ1-2	CASSEVRGIYGYTF	TGTGCCAGCAGTGAAGTCCGGGGGATCTATGGCTACACCTTC
TRBV18	.	TRBD2	TRBJ2-3	CASSYREGSADTQYF	TGTGCCAGCTCCTATCGGGAGGGGAGCGCAGATACGCAGTATTTT
TRBV11-2	.	.	TRBJ2-7	CASSSISRPTYEQYF	TGTGCCAGCAGCTCCATTTCCAGACCCACCTACGAGCAGTACTTC
TRBV6-1	.	TRBD2	TRBJ2-2	CASSDFSGEALGNTGELFF	TGTGCCAGCAGTGATTTTAGCGGGGAAGCCCTTGGGAACACCGGGGAGCTGTTTTTT
TRBV7-2	.	TRBD1	TRBJ2-7	CASSSHDRGEQYF	TGTGCCAGCAGCTCGCACGACAGGGGCGAGCAGTACTTC
TRBV7-2	.	TRBD1	TRBJ2-7	CASSTGGHYEQYF	TGTGCCAGCAGCACAGGGGGCCACTACGAGCAGTACTTC
TRBV19	once	TRBD1	TRBJ1-4	CASSSQGAGEKLFF	TGTGCCAGTAGTTCCCAGGGGGCTGGAGAAAAACTGTTTTTT
TRBV5-1	.	.	TRBJ2-1	CASSFTGNYEQFF	TGCGCCAGCAGCTTTACAGGGAATTATGAGCAGTTCTTC
TRBV5-6	.	.	TRBJ1-5	CASSNRGTDQPQHF	TGTGCCAGCAGCAATCGGGGGACGGATCAGCCCCAGCATTTT
TRBV30	.	.	TRBJ2-7	CAWTGDAPEQYF	TGTGCCTGGACCGGAGACGCCCCCGAGCAGTACTTC
TRBV29-1	.	.	TRBJ1-5	CSVTGSSNQPQHF	TGCAGCGTGACAGGATCTAGCAATCAGCCCCAGCATTTT
TRBV5-1	.	.	TRBJ2-7	CASSLGTAGEQYF	TGCGCCAGCAGCTTGGGGACAGCAGGCGAGCAGTACTTC
TRBV6-5	.	TRBD2	TRBJ2-2	CASRRTGGTGELFF	TGTGCCAGCAGGAGAACGGGGGGCACCGGGGAGCTGTTTTTT
TRBV5-1	.	.	TRBJ2-2	CASRLTGGDTGELFF	TGCGCCAGCAGATTGACCGGTGGGGACACCGGGGAGCTGTTTTTT
TRBV27	.	TRBD1	TRBJ2-4	CASRPTGGLGKNIQYF	TGTGCCAGCAGGCCCACAGGGGGCTTGGGCAAAAACATTCAGTACTTC
TRBV5-1	once	.	TRBJ2-3	CASRMADTQYF	TGCGCCAGCAGAATGGCAGATACGCAGTATTTT
TRBV10-3	once	.	TRBJ1-5	CAISESRGQRNQPQHF	TGTGCCATCAGTGAGTCGCGGGGGCAACGCAATCAGCCCCAGCATTTT
TRBV9	.	TRBD1	TRBJ1-2	CASSEDRGYNYGYTF	TGTGCCAGCAGCGAGGACAGGGGATATAACTATGGCTACACCTTC
TRBV11-3	once	TRBD2	TRBJ2-1	CASSPLASSSYNEQFF	TGTGCCAGCAGCCCACTAGCGTCGAGCTCCTACAATGAGCAGTTCTTC
TRBV7-2	once	.	TRBJ2-2	CASRKRETAGELFF	TGTGCCAGCAGAAAACGGGAGACGGCCGGGGAGCTGTTTTTT
TRBV5-1	once	TRBD2	TRBJ2-7	CASSHGTSGDYEQYF	TGCGCCAGCAGCCATGGGACTAGCGGAGATTACGAGCAGTACTTC
TRBV5-6	.	TRBD1	TRBJ2-3	CASRRQGGGDTQYF	TGTGCCAGCAGGAGACAGGGGGGAGGAGATACGCAGTATTTT
TRBV27	.	TRBD1	TRBJ2-3	CASSLRGRSTDTQYF	TGTGCCAGCAGTTTAAGGGGGCGGTCCACAGATACGCAGTATTTT
TRBV7-2	.	.	TRBJ1-1	CASSLVGPNTEAFF	TGTGCCAGCAGCTTAGTAGGACCGAACACTGAAGCTTTCTTT
TRBV15	.	TRBD1	TRBJ1-1	CATSRDFLGQDRRNTEAFF	TGTGCCACCAGCAGAGATTTTTTGGGACAGGATCGAAGGAACACTGAAGCTTTCTTT
TRBV5-1	.	.	TRBJ1-1	CASSFTGETGDVVF	TGCGCCAGCAGCTTCACAGGAGAAACAGGTGATGTGGTCTTT
TRBV15	.	TRBD1	TRBJ2-5	CATSRGQGRAETQYF	TGTGCCACCAGCAGAGGACAGGGGCGCGCGGAGACCCAGTACTTC
TRBV11-2	.	.	TRBJ1-6	CASSLVYRRTYNSPLHF	TGTGCCAGCAGCTTAGTATATCGCCGGACCTATAATTCACCCCTCCACTTT
TRBV28	.	TRBD1	TRBJ2-7	CASSQKPGQGAYEQYF	TGTGCCAGCAGTCAGAAACCGGGACAGGGGGCTTACGAGCAGTACTTC
TRBV2	.	TRBD2	TRBJ2-3	CASGQEGLAGVDTQYF	TGTGCCAGCGGGCAAGAGGGACTAGCGGGAGTAGATACGCAGTATTTT
TRBV6-6	once	TRBD2	TRBJ2-7	CASSYGEGSYEQYF	TGTGCCAGCAGTTACGGGGAGGGCTCCTACGAGCAGTACTTC
TRBV5-1	.	.	TRBJ2-6	CASSLVGAGANVLTF	TGCGCCAGCAGCTTGGTCGGGGCTGGGGCCAACGTCCTGACTTTC
TRBV5-1	.	.	TRBJ1-2	CASSLNTGTTYGYTF	TGCGCCAGCAGCCTAAACACCGGGACAACCTATGGCTACACCTTC
TRBV4-1	.	TRBD2	TRBJ2-5	CASSQIIAGDSQETQYF	TGCGCCAGCAGCCAAATAATAGCGGGGGATTCCCAAGAGACCCAGTACTTC
TRBV15	.	TRBD1	TRBJ2-7	CATSRYPGTGDEQYF	TGTGCCACCAGCAGGTATCCCGGGACAGGGGACGAGCAGTACTTC